This TCR beta chain is from a study of blood T cells in healthy people across ages. About the research overall: There was about one barcoded beta molecule captured by template switching per two T cells. Study outcomes and limitations: Any conclusive comparison of naive versus antigen-experienced cells was prevented by using unsorted PBMCs. Higher diversity, along with more naive CD4+ cells, distinguished long-lived donors from aged donors.

PCR was performed a second time for roughly 7 to 11 cycles using a sample-barcoded 5' primer and a J-beta primer mix. TCRdb re-called the 5' RACE reads through MiXCR, storing one row per CDR3 protein. This table holds 1.4 million to 1.5 million distinct CDR3 sequences, about 43% found once. Concerning this clonotype itself: The antigen is not known.

The study recruited healthy Caucasian donors from Russia who were aged roughly 6 to 95. The germline V gene has CDR1 SGHDN and CDR2 FVKESK. This CDR3 region has 16 residues. J gave up 1 base and V 4 bases, and 4 bases lay outside the gene matches. The sequence came from a woman between 18 and 29 years old in good health. Sequencing was carried out using blood. The V and J genes are TRBV14 and TRBJ2-5; TRBD2 aligns across 12 bases. Written as DNA, the CDR3 is TGTGCCAGCAGCCGACTAGCGGGAGCGCTCCAAGAGACCCAGTACTTC. As protein: CASSRLAGALQETQYF.